The rows below give T cell receptor beta chains drawn from one sample of a study of T cell repertoires in cytomegalovirus infection. From the reads, TCRdb called clonotypes with MiXCR, one entry per CDR3 protein. The table includes roughly 230,000 distinct CDR3 sequences, 9% to 15% detected once. Sequencing was carried out using PBMCs. The receptors originated from a human donor in good health (CMV status not recorded). Some clones in this sample may be carry-over from other donors' samples. CDR3s include the opening cysteine and the closing phenylalanine or tryptophan. The D gene is left open where the match is weak. Size tells how often a clone was seen (once, few, many) or the class of an expanded clone, and some rows leave it out.

TRBV7-2	many	.	TRBJ1-1	CASSLRQTGNTEAFF	TGTGCCAGCAGCTTAAGGCAGACAGGGAACACTGAAGCTTTCTTT
TRBV6-1	.	.	TRBJ1-1	CASSEEMRRGAFF	TGTGCCAGCAGTGAAGAGATGAGGAGGGGAGCTTTCTTT
TRBV5-1	many	TRBD2	TRBJ2-5	CASSLEVAGGENF	TGCGCCAGCAGCTTGGAAGTAGCGGGAGGAGAAAACTTC
TRBV28	many	.	TRBJ2-7	CASSSDYEQYF	TGTGCCAGCAGCTCAGACTACGAGCAGTACTTC
TRBV3-1	.	.	TRBJ1-2	CASSQGIYRSYGYTF	TGTGCCAGCAGCCAAGGGATTTACAGAAGCTATGGCTACACCTTC
TRBV6-2/TRBV6-3	many	.	TRBJ1-2	CASRPSGTTLGYTF	TGTGCCAGCAGACCTTCCGGGACAACTCTAGGCTACACCTTC
TRBV7-2	many	TRBD2	TRBJ2-3	CASSSPTSGGTDTQYF	TGTGCCAGCAGCTCGCCGACTAGCGGTGGCACAGATACGCAGTATTTT
TRBV7-2	many	.	TRBJ1-5	CASSLGQGQGSNQPQHF	TGTGCCAGCAGCTTAGGGCAGGGGCAGGGTAGCAATCAGCCCCAGCATTTT
TRBV6-1	many	.	TRBJ2-3	CATDAGTSTDTQYF	TGTGCCACCGATGCGGGGACTAGCACAGATACGCAGTATTTT
TRBV7-2	many	.	TRBJ1-1	CASSFNSVMGTEAFF	TGTGCCAGCAGCTTTAACAGTGTTATGGGCACTGAAGCTTTCTTT
TRBV12-3/TRBV12-4	many	.	TRBJ2-3	CASSYGSTDTQYF	TGTGCCAGCAGTTATGGCTCTACAGATACGCAGTATTTT
TRBV20-1	many	TRBD2	TRBJ2-1	CSARGTSGYDWGQFF	TGCAGTGCTAGAGGGACTAGCGGGTATGACTGGGGGCAGTTCTTC
TRBV6-5	.	TRBD1	TRBJ1-5	CASSSDTGGNNQPQHF	TGTGCCAGCAGTTCTGACACAGGGGGCAACAATCAGCCCCAGCATTTT
TRBV7-2	many	.	TRBJ2-1	CASSLMYNEQFF	TGTGCCAGCAGCCTAATGTACAATGAGCAGTTCTTC
TRBV29-1	.	.	TRBJ1-1	CSVRGGVEAFF	TGCAGCGTTCGCGGGGGAGTTGAAGCTTTCTTT
TRBV28	many	.	TRBJ1-5	CASSSPPRGRYNQPQHF	TGTGCCAGCAGTTCGCCCCCTCGAGGACGGTACAATCAGCCCCAGCATTTT
TRBV12-3/TRBV12-4	few	TRBD2	TRBJ2-5	CASSRLAGGPVETQYF	TGTGCCAGCAGTCGACTAGCGGGGGGGCCGGTAGAGACCCAGTACTTC
TRBV7-2	many	.	TRBJ2-3	CASSSSLRTDTQYF	TGTGCCAGCAGCTCCTCACTTCGGACAGATACGCAGTATTTT
TRBV7-8	many	TRBD2	TRBJ2-3	CASSRPGLGLGQGRDTQYF	TGTGCCAGCAGCAGACCGGGACTAGGGTTAGGGCAAGGAAGAGATACGCAGTATTTT
TRBV2	.	.	TRBJ1-1	CASSIHRAGAFF	TGTGCCAGCAGTATCCACAGGGCTGGAGCTTTCTTT
TRBV29-1	few	TRBD1	TRBJ2-5	CSVESGTGVTQYF	TGCAGCGTTGAATCCGGGACAGGGGTGACCCAGTACTTC
TRBV29-1	many	.	TRBJ1-2	CSVEVSGKYGYTF	TGCAGCGTTGAAGTTTCAGGGAAATATGGCTACACCTTC
TRBV9	.	.	TRBJ1-1	CASSVATSAPTNTEAFF	TGTGCCAGCAGCGTAGCTACGTCAGCCCCCACGAACACTGAAGCTTTCTTT
TRBV12-3/TRBV12-4	many	.	TRBJ2-1	CASSRQSSEQFF	TGTGCCAGCAGTCGACAGTCCAGTGAGCAGTTCTTC
TRBV10-3	.	TRBD1	TRBJ2-5	CAIRGDREETQYF	TGTGCCATCCGCGGGGACAGGGAGGAGACCCAGTACTTC
TRBV5-6	many	TRBD1	TRBJ2-1	CASSPEQGAINEQFF	TGTGCCAGCAGCCCTGAGCAGGGGGCTATTAATGAGCAGTTCTTC
TRBV19	many	.	TRBJ2-7	CASSRGPSYEQYF	TGTGCCAGTAGCCGTGGACCCTCCTACGAGCAGTACTTC
TRBV7-8	many	.	TRBJ2-4	CASSFRGAKNIQYF	TGTGCCAGCAGCTTCCGGGGAGCCAAAAACATTCAGTACTTC
TRBV14	many	.	TRBJ1-1	CASSQVTRGVRAFF	TGTGCCAGCAGCCAAGTAACACGGGGGGTTAGAGCTTTCTTT
TRBV28	.	.	TRBJ2-7	CASRLDSYEQYF	TGTGCCAGCAGGCTAGACAGCTACGAGCAGTACTTC
TRBV7-2	many	.	TRBJ1-1	CASSSPDDRPLNTEAFF	TGTGCCAGCAGCAGCCCCGACGACAGGCCCTTGAACACTGAAGCTTTCTTT
TRBV9	.	.	TRBJ2-1	CASSVLVSAYNEQFF	TGTGCCAGCAGCGTACTAGTATCCGCCTACAATGAGCAGTTCTTC